The 18 T cell receptor beta chains given below trace back to one sample, sequenced in a study of OX40 agonist ivuxolimab in advanced cancers. The protocol was immunoSEQ multiplex PCR, while the TCRdb copy is restricted to in-frame clones and leaves out a portion. The table records tens of thousands of clones, 90% to 95% of them present only once. This specimen was CD4+ or CD8+ T cells sorted from blood, taken in a trial of the OX40 agonist ivuxolimab. The receptor source for this set is an adult with an advanced solid tumor such as melanoma, head and neck, liver or kidney cancer.

The chain employs TRBV14 and TRBJ2-5; D is uncertain. The CDR3 runs to 16 residues. Trimming left V 4 bases short and J 3 bases short, with 18 bases between. Germline V gene data show CDR1 as SGHDN and CDR2 as FVKESK. DNA of the CDR3: TGTGCCAGCAGCCTAAGCCCAGCACTTGGAGAAGAGACCCAGTACTTC. Protein sequence: CASSLSPALGEETQYF.

The V and J genes are TRBV18 and TRBJ2-3; TRBD1 agrees at 9 bases. The germline V gene has CDR1 KGHSH and CDR2 LQKENI. The V gene end was trimmed by 0 bases and the J gene end by 4 bases; junction bases not matched to a gene: 8. The CDR3 sequence is 17 residues long. CDR3 sequence (DNA): TGTGCCAGCTCACCACCGGACAGGGGAGGAGTGGCAGATACGCAGTATTTT. It yields the protein CASSPPDRGGVADTQYF.

The chain couples TRBV4-1 to TRBJ1-1; 7 bases agree with TRBD1. Germline loops: CDR1 MGHRA, CDR2 YSYEKL. The length of the CDR3 is 16 residues. V gave up 3 bases and J gave up 4 bases; unmatched junction bases: 11. The CDR3 nucleotides are TGCGCCAGCAGCCACCATTTGACAGGGAGGGGCACTGAAGCTTTCTTT. It yields the protein CASSHHLTGRGTEAFF.

The chain is built from TRBV11-2 and TRBJ2-7; a weak D match, TRBD2 (5 bases). The CDR3 totals 12 residues. Trimming removed 5 bases from V and 2 bases from J, with 7 bases in between. CDR1 and CDR2 from the germline V gene are SGHAT and FQNNGV. The DNA of the CDR3 is TGTGCCAGCAGCACCGGGACCTACGAGCAGTACTTC. The encoded protein is CASSTGTYEQYF.

The V gene is TRBV4-1, the J gene TRBJ2-6, with D tentatively TRBD1 (5 bases). V lost 4 bases and J 2 bases, leaving 6 bases between the germline ends. The germline gives CDR1 MGHRA, CDR2 YSYEKL. This CDR3 spans 14 amino acids. CDR3 amino acids: CASSPRAGANVLTF. DNA for the CDR3: TGCGCCAGCAGCCCCAGGGCTGGGGCCAACGTCCTGACTTTC.

This chain uses TRBV4-1 with TRBJ1-1; D not certain. Trimming took 1 base from V and 0 from J, leaving 9 bases between them. This CDR3 has 15 amino acids. Per germline, CDR1 MGHRA and CDR2 YSYEKL. CDR3 sequence (DNA): TGCGCCAGCAGCCAAGGAGTACATATGAACACTGAAGCTTTCTTT. It specifies CASSQGVHMNTEAFF.

This clone was observed once. The chain is built from TRBV6-1 and TRBJ2-1; 13 bases fit TRBD2. This CDR3 region has 15 residues. Trimming took 5 bases from V and 7 from J; bases not matched to a gene: 5. Germline V gene data show CDR1 as MNHNS and CDR2 as SASEGT. In DNA, the CDR3 is TGTGCCAGCAGTCAACTAGCGGGGGGGCATAATGAGCAGTTCTTC. Its translation: CASSQLAGGHNEQFF.

The CDR3, as DNA: TGTGCCAGCAGTGGGACAGGGAACACCATATATTTT. Amino acid sequence: CASSGTGNTIYF. This chain connects TRBV2 to TRBJ1-3; 8 bases map to TRBD1. In germline, CDR1 is SNHLY, CDR2 FYNNEI. Trimming removed 4 bases from V and 7 bases from J; junction bases left unmatched: 0. The CDR3 runs to 12 residues.

J is TRBJ1-1 and V is TRBV6-6; D uncertain. V was cut by 0 bases and J by 5 bases, with 7 bases left in between. The CDR3 length is 13 residues. Germline-derived CDR1 and CDR2 are MNHNY and SVGAGI (reference sequence). The CDR3 DNA follows: TGTGCCAGCAGTTACTCGACACGGACTGAAGCTTTCTTT. It yields the protein CASSYSTRTEAFF.

V gene TRBV27 combines with J gene TRBJ2-7, with D possibly TRBD1 on 5 matching bases. V dropped 2 bases and J dropped 3 bases, with 11 bases sitting between them. CDR3 size: 14 residues. Looked up from germline, CDR1 is MNHEY and CDR2 is SMNVEV (reference sequence). DNA for the CDR3: TGTGCCAGCAGTTTAATAGGGGCTGACTACGAGCAGTACTTC. Protein product: CASSLIGADYEQYF.

The V and J genes are TRBV7-9 and TRBJ2-7; 7 nucleotides agree with TRBD1. Germline CDR1 reads SEHNR; CDR2 reads FQNEAQ (reference sequence). This CDR3 is 15 amino acids long. Unmatched junction bases numbered 9, after V lost 5 bases and J lost 2 bases. The CDR3 DNA is TGTGCCAGCAGCGATACCGGGACAGCCGCCTACGAGCAGTACTTC. Translating it yields CASSDTGTAAYEQYF.

The gene calls are TRBV28 and TRBJ2-2; 8 bases align to TRBD2. The CDR3 is made up of 15 amino acids. V was clipped by 7 bases and J by 1 base; unmatched bases: 5. Germline V gene lookup returns CDR1 MDHEN and CDR2 SYDVKM. The CDR3 reads CASIYSGGNTGELFF. DNA for the CDR3: TGTGCCAGCATATACAGCGGGGGGAACACCGGGGAGCTGTTTTTT.

The chain is built from TRBV15 and TRBJ2-5, with a tentative D call TRBD2 (5 bases). TRBJ2-7 explains the end of the DNA better; the J call may be wrong. The CDR3 is 14 residues long. CDR1 LNHNV and CDR2 YYDKDF come from the germline V gene (reference sequence). In nucleotides, the CDR3 is TGTGCCACCAGCATGAGGACTTTCTCCTACGAGCAGTACTTC. Translating it yields CATSMRTFSYEQYF.

This clone was seen just once. The gene calls are TRBV14 and TRBJ2-5; 11 bases align to TRBD2. V was clipped by 3 bases and J by 5 bases; unmatched bases: 5. This CDR3 is built from 15 residues. Germline CDR1 is SGHDN and CDR2 is FVKESK. The CDR3 DNA reads TGTGCCAGCAGCCACGAACTAGCGGGGGTGGAGACCCAGTACTTC. Translated, it gives CASSHELAGVETQYF.

The chain employs TRBV27 and TRBJ2-5; no definite D call. The CDR3 extends over 13 amino acids. V was clipped by 2 bases and J by 4 bases, with 8 bases between them. Germline values: CDR1 MNHEY, CDR2 SMNVEV (reference sequence). CDR3 DNA: TGTGCCAGCAGTTTACCGTACTCAGAGACCCAGTACTTC. This encodes CASSLPYSETQYF.

V and J are TRBV7-9 and TRBJ2-7; D perhaps matches TRBD1 (7 bases). Trimming cost V 5 bases and J 6 bases, with 14 bases left between them. The germline V gene encodes CDR1 SEHNR and CDR2 FQNEAQ (reference sequence). The CDR3 covers 13 residues. CDR3 sequence (DNA): TGTGCCAGCAGCCACTCAGGGGGAGGCGAGCAGTACTTC. Encoded protein: CASSHSGGGEQYF.

The chain couples TRBV11-2 to TRBJ2-4; D remains unclear. The CDR3 is 12 residues long. Germline CDR1 and CDR2: SGHAT and FQNNGV. The ends were cut back, 4 bases at V and 5 bases at J, with 6 bases in the middle. The CDR3 nucleotides read TGTGCCAGCAGCTCAGACCAAAACATTCAGTACTTC. This gives the protein CASSSDQNIQYF.

The chain carries TRBV19 and TRBJ2-7, with 14 positions matching TRBD2. J gave up 0 bases and V 3 bases, and 1 base lay outside the gene matches. The CDR3 consists of 16 residues. Germline V gene data show CDR1 as LNHDA and CDR2 as SQIVND (reference sequence). CDR3 coding DNA: TGTGCCAGTAGTATCGGACTAGCGGGAGGCTCCTACGAGCAGTACTTC. Protein product: CASSIGLAGGSYEQYF.